The sequence of this TCR beta chain was determined in a study of cytomegalovirus exposure and HLA in healthy donors. This clone has just a few counts. The antigen is unknown. It was with 60 Vbeta and 13 Jbeta primers that the PCR ran. Data came from immunoSEQ multiplex PCR; TCRdb stores just in-frame clones and leaves some out. The data show 110,000 to 150,000 clones, over 8% seen once. Study results and limitations: CMV serostatus alone was available as immune exposure information. There were about 160 TCR beta chains listed as cytomegalovirus-associated. In vitro, three CMV-associated chains proved specific for CMV antigens.

The V gene lost 1 base and the J gene lost 0 bases, with 11 bases spanning the gap. This CDR3 region has 16 residues. CDR1 SEHNR and CDR2 FQNEAQ come from the germline V gene (reference sequence). Sequencing was carried out using PBMCs. V usage is TRBV7-9 and J usage is TRBJ2-3; D possibly corresponds to TRBD1 (7 bases). This receptor was identified in a male donor in good health and CMV-seronegative. The CDR3 here is CASSLVEGASTDTQYF. In nucleotides, the CDR3 is TGTGCCAGCAGCTTAGTGGAGGGGGCTAGCACAGATACGCAGTATTTT.